The sequence of this TCR beta chain was determined in a study of blood T cell repertoires in COVID-19. Study-wide context: Both acute and convalescent COVID-19 samples were obtained from the United States, Italy and Spain.

The CDR3 sequence is 18 residues long. The V gene lost 0 bases and the J gene lost 5 bases, with 22 bases spanning the gap. Per the germline V gene, CDR1 is MRHNA and CDR2 is SNTAGT. Using immunoSEQ multiplex PCR, the repertoire was profiled, and TCRdb retains in-frame clones only, with some absent. Here the sample spans 160,000 or so clones, 81% being singletons. This receptor was taken from a man between 60 and 70 years old with active or convalescent COVID-19. V gene TRBV6-4 combines with J gene TRBJ1-1; possibly TRBD1 for D (5 bases). Sequencing used peripheral blood. The DNA of the CDR3 is TGTGCCAGCAGTGACTCTAGGACCGCTGTAAGAAGGGGAACTGAAGCTTTCTTT. Translation: CASSDSRTAVRRGTEAFF.